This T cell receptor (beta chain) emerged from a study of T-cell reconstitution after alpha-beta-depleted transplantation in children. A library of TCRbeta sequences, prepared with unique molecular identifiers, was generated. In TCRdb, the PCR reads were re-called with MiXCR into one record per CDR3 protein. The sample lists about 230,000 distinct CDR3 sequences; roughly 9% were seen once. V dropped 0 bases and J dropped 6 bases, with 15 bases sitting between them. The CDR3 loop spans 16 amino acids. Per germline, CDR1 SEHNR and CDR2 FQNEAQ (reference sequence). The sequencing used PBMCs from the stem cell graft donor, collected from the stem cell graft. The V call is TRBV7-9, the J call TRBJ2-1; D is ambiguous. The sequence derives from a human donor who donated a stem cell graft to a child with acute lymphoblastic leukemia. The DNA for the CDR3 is TGTGCCAGCAGCTTAGCGCGGATAGGCCCCCCCAATGAGCAGTTCTTC. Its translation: CASSLARIGPPNEQFF.